The next 5 T cell receptor beta chains were all read from a single sample in a study of blood T cell repertoires in COVID-19. Clones were sequenced by immunoSEQ multiplex PCR, and TCRdb holds only the in-frame ones, with some missing. The table records 90,000 to 150,000 clones, 85% of them present only once. Sequenced sample: peripheral blood. These receptors were obtained from a man aged 55 to 69 with acute or convalescent COVID-19.

The V gene is TRBV2, the J gene TRBJ2-7; TRBD2 matches at 7 bases. Trimming took 7 bases from V and 4 from J; bases not matched to a gene: 7. Germline CDR1 SNHLY, CDR2 FYNNEI. The CDR3 extends over 13 amino acids. The CDR3 reads CASTWEGGYEQYF. In DNA, the CDR3 is TGTGCCAGCACATGGGAGGGCGGGTACGAGCAGTACTTC.

The chain carries TRBV29-1 and TRBJ2-1, with TRBD2 matching 7 bases. Unmatched junction bases numbered 9, after V lost 6 bases and J lost 10 bases. The CDR3 has 12 amino acids. Germline V gene sequence: CDR1 SQVTM, CDR2 ANQGSEA. The CDR3 DNA is TGCAGCGTGCAGCGGGGAGCCGGAGAGCAGTTCTTC. Its translation is CSVQRGAGEQFF.

CDR3: CASSLLRGEGEQYF. For the CDR3, the DNA is TGTGCCAGCAGCTTACTCAGGGGAGAGGGCGAGCAGTACTTC. The chain couples TRBV11-2 to TRBJ2-7; perhaps TRBD1 as D (6 bases). V lost 2 bases to trimming and J lost 6 bases, with 14 bases between them. The CDR3 length is 14 residues. The germline V gene has CDR1 SGHAT and CDR2 FQNNGV.

The chain links TRBV19 to TRBJ2-1; 9 bases map to TRBD2. V shed 1 base, J shed 9 bases, and the junction held 7 bases outside the gene matches. The CDR3 is 15 residues long. The V gene's germline CDR1 is LNHDA and CDR2 SQIVND (reference sequence). Here the CDR3 DNA reads TGTGCCAGTAGTATAGGGGAGAGCGGGAGGACTGAGCAGTTCTTC. Translated: CASSIGESGRTEQFF.

Only one count was recorded for this clone. This chain uses TRBV11-2 with TRBJ2-7; 11 nucleotides align to TRBD2. Germline CDR1 reads SGHAT; CDR2 reads FQNNGV. The CDR3 spans 14 residues. With V trimmed by 4 bases and J by 3 bases, 2 bases remained unmatched. The CDR3 nucleotides read TGTGCCAGCAGCTGGGGACTAGCGGACTACGAGCAGTACTTC. It yields the protein CASSWGLADYEQYF.